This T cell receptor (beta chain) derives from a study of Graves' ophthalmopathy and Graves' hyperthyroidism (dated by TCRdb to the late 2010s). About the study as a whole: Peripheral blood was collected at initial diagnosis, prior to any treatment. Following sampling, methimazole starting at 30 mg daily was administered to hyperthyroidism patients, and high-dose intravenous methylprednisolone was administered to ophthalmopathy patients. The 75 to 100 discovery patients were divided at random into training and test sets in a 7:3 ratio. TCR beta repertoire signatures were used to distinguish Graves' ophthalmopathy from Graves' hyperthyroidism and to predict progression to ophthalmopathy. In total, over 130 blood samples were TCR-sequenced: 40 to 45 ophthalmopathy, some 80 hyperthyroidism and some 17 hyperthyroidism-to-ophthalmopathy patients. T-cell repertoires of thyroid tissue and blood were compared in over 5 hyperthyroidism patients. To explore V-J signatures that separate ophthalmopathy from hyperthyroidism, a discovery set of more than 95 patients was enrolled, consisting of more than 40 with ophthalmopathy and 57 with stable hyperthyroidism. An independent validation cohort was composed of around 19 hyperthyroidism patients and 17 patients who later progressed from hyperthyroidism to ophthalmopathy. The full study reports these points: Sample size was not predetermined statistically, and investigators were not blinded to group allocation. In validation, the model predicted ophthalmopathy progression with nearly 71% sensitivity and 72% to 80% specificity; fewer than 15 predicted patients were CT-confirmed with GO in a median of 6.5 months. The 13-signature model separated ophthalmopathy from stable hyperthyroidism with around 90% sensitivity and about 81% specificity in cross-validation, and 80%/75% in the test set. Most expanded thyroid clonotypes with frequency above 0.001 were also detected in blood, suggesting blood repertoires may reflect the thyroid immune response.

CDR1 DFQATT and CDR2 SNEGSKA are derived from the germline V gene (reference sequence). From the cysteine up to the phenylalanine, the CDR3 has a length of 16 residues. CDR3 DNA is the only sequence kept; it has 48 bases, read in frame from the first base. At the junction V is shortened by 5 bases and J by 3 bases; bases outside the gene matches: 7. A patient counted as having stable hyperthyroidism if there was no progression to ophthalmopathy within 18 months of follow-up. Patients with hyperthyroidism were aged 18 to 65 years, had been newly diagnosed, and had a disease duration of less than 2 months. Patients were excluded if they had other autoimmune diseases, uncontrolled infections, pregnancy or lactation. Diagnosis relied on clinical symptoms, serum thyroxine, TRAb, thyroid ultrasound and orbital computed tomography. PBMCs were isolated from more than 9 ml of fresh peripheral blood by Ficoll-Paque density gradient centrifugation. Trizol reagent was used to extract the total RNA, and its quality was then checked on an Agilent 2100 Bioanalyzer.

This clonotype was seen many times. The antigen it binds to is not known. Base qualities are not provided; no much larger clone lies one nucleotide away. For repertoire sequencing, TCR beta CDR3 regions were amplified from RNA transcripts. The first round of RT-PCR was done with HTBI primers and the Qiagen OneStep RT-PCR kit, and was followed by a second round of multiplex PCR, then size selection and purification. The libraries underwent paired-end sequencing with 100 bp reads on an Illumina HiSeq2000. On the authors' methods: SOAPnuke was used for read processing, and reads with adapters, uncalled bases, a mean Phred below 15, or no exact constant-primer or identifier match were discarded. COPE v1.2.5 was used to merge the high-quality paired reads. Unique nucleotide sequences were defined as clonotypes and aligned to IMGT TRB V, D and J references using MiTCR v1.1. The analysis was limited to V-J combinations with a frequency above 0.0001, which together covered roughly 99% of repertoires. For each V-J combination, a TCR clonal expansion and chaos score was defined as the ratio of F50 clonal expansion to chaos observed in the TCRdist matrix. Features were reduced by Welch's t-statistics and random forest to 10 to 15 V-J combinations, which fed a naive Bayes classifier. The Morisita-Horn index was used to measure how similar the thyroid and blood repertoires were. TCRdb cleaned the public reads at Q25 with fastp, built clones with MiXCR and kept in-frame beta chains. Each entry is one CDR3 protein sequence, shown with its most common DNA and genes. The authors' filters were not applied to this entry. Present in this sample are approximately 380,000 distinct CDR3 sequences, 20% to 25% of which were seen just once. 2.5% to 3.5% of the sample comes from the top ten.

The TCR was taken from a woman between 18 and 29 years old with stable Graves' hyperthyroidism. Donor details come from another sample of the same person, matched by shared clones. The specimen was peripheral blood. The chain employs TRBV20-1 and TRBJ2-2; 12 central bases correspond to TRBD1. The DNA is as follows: TGCAGTGCTTACCGGGACAGGGGGCCGGACACCGGGGAGCTGTTTTTT. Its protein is CSAYRDRGPDTGELFF.